This TCR beta chain stems from a study of T cells in Graves' hyperthyroidism and ophthalmopathy. This clonotype was seen ten or more times. The germline V gene has CDR1 SQVTM and CDR2 ANQGSEA. V dropped 3 bases and J dropped 5 bases, with 17 bases sitting between them. CDR3 length: 14 residues. The investigators amplified TCR beta CDR3 regions from RNA transcripts. When the TCR CDR3 underwent first-round RT-PCR, the HTBI primer set was used. MiXCR was run by TCRdb on the multiplex PCR reads, yielding one entry per CDR3 protein. This table holds 350,000 or so distinct CDR3 sequences, around 18% found once.

Sequencing was carried out using blood. The chain is built from TRBV29-1 and TRBJ2-7; D possibly matches TRBD1 or TRBD2 (5 bases each). The TCR originated in a woman in her thirties or forties with Graves' ophthalmopathy. Here the CDR3 reads CSVEGVGLSNEQYF. CDR3 DNA: TGCAGCGTTGAGGGGGTTGGGCTATCGAACGAGCAGTACTTC.